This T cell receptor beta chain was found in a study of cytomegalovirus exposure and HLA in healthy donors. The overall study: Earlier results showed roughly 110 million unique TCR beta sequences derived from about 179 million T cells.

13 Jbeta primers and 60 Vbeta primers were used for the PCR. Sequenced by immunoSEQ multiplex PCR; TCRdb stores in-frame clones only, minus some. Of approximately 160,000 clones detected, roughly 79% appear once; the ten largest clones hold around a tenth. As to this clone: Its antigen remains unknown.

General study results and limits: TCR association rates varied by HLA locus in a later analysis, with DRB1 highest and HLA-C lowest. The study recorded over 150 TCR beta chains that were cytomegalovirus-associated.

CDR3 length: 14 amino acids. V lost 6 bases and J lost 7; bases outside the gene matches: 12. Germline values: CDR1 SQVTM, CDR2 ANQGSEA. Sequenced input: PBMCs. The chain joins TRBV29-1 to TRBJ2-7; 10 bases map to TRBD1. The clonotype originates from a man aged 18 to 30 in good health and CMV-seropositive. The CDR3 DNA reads TGCAGCGTCGATGGGACAGGGGCGTTGGGGGAGCAGTACTTC. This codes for CSVDGTGALGEQYF.